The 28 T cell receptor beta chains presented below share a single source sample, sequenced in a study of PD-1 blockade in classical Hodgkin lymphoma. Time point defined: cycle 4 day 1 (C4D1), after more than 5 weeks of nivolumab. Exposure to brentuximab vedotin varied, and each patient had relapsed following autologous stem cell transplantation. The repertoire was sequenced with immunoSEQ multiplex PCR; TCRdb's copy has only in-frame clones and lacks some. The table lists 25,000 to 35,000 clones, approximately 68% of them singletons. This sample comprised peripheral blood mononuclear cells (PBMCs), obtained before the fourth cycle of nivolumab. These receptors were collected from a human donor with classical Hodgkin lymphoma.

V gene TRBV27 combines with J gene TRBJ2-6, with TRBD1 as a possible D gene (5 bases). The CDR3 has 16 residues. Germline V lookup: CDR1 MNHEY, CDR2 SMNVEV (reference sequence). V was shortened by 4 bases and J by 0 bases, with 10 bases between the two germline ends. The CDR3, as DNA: TGTGCCAGCAGTTGGGGCCAAAGCTCTGGGGCCAACGTCCTGACTTTC. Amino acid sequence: CASSWGQSSGANVLTF.

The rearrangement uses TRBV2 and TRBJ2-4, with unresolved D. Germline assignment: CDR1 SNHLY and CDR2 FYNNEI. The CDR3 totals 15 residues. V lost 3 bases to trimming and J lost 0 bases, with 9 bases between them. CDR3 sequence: CASSDVALAKNIQYF. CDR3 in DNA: TGTGCCAGCAGTGATGTCGCCCTAGCCAAAAACATTCAGTACTTC.

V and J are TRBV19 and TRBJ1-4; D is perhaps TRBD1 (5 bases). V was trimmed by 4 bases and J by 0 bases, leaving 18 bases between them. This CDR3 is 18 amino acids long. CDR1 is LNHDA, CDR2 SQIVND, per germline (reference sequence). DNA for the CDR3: TGTGCCAGTAGTACTGACACGAGACAGCCTGCAACTAATGAAAAACTGTTTTTT. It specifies CASSTDTRQPATNEKLFF.

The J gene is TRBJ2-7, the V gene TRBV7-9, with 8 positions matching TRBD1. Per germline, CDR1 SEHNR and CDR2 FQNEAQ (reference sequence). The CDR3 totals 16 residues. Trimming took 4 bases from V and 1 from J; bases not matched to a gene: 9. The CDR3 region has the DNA TGTGCCAGCAGCTCCCACTCGGGACAGGCTTCCTACGAGCAGTACTTC. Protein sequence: CASSSHSGQASYEQYF.

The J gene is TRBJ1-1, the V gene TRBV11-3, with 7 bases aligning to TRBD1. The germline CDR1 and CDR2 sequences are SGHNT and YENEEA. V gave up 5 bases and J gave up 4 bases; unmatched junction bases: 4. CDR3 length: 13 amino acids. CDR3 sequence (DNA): TGTGCCAGCAGCCTACAGGGGCGCACTGAAGCTTTCTTT. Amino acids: CASSLQGRTEAFF.

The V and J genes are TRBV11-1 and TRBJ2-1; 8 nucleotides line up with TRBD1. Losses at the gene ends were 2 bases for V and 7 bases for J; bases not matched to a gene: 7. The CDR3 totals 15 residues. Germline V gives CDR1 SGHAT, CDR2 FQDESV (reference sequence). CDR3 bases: TGTGCCAGCAGCTTAACGACAGGGGATATAAATGAGCAGTTCTTC. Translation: CASSLTTGDINEQFF. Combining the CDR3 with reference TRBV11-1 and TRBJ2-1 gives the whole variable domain EAEVAQSPRYKITEKSQAVAFWCDPISGHATLYWYRQILGQGPELLVQFQDESVVDDSQLPKDRFSAERLKGVDSTLKIQPAELGDSAMYLCASSLTTGDINEQFFGPGTRLTVL.

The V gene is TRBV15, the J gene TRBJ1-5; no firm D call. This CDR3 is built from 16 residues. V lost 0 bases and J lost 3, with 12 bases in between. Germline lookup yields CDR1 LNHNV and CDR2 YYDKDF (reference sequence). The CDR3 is CATSRDSQFPNQPQHF. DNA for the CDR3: TGTGCCACCAGCAGAGATTCCCAATTTCCCAATCAGCCCCAGCATTTT.

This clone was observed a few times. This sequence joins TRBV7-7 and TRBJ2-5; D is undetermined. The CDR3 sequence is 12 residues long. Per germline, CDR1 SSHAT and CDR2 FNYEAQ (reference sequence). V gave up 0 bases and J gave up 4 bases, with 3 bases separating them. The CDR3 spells CASSLAGETQYF. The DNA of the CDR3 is TGTGCCAGCAGCTTAGCAGGAGAGACCCAGTACTTC.

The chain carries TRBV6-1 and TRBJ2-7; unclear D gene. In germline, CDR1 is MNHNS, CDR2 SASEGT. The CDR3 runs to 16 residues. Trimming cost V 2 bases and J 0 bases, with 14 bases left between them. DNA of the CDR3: TGTGCCAGCAGTGAACCTGGCAGGCCGAGCTCCTACGAGCAGTACTTC. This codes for CASSEPGRPSSYEQYF.

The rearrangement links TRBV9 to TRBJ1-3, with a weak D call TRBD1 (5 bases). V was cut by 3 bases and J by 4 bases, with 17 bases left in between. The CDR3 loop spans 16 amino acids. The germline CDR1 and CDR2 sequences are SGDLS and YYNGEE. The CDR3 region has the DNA TGTGCCAGCAGCGGTCTGTCTACGGGGCTGGGAAACACCATATATTTT. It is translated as CASSGLSTGLGNTIYF.

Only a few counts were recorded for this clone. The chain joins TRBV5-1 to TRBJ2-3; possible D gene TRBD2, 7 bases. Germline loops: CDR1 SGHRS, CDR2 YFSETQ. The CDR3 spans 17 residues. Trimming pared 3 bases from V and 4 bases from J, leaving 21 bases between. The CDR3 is CASSSPQGLPGADTQYF. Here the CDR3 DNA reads TGCGCCAGCAGCTCACCTCAGGGACTACCAGGGGCAGATACGCAGTATTTT.

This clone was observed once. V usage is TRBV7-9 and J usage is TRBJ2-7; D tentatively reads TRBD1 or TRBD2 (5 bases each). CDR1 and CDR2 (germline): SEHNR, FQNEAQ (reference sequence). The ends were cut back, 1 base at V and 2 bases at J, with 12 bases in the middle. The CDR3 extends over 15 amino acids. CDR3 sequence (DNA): TGTGCCAGCAGCTTAGACGGGGACGCCACCTACGAGCAGTACTTC. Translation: CASSLDGDATYEQYF.

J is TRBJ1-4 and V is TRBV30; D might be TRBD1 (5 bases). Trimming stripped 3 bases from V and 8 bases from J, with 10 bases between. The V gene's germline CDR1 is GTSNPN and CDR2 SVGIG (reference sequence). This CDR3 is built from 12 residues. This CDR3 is CAWRGDSEKLFF. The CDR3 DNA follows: TGTGCCTGGAGGGGAGACAGCGAAAAACTGTTTTTT.

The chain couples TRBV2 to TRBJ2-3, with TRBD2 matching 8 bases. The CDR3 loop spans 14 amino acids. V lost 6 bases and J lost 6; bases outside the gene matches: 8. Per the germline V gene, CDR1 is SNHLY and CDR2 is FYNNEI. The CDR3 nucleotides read TGTGCCAGCAGCACGGGACTAGTGCTCGATACGCAGTATTTT. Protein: CASSTGLVLDTQYF.

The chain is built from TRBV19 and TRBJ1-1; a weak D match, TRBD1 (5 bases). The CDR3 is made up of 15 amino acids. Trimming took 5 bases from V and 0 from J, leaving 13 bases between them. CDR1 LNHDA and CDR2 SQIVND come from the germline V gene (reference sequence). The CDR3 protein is CASSPIQAVNTEAFF. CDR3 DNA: TGTGCCAGTAGTCCGATACAGGCGGTGAACACTGAAGCTTTCTTT. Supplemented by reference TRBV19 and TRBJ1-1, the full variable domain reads DGGITQSPKYLFRKEGQNVTLSCEQNLNHDAMYWYRQDPGQGLRLIYYSQIVNDFQKGDIAEGYSVSREKKESFPLTVTSAQKNPTAFYLCASSPIQAVNTEAFFGQGTRLTVV.

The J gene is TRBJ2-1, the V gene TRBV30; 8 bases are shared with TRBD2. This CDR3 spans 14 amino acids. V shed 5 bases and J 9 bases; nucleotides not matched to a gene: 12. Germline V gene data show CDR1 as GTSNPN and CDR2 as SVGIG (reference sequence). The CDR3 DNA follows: TGTGCCTGGCATAGCGGGATAGGGGTTGGTGAGCAGTTCTTC. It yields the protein CAWHSGIGVGEQFF.

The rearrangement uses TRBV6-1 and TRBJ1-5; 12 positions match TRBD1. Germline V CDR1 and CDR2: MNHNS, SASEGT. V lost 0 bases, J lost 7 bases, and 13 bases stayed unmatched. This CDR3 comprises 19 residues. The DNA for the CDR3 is TGTGCCAGCAGTGAAGCCGCGACGGGACAGGGGGCAACATGGCAGCCCCAGCATTTT. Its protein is CASSEAATGQGATWQPQHF.

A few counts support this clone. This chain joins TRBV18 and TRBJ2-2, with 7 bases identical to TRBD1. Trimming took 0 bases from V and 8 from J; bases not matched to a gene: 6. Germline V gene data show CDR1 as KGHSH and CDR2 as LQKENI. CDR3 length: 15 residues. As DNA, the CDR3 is TGTGCCAGCTCACCACCAAACAGGGGTGATGGGGAGCTGTTTTTT. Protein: CASSPPNRGDGELFF.

In nucleotides, the CDR3 is TGTGCCAGCAGCTTCGGACAGGGCATGGGCTACGAGCAGTACTTC. Translated, it gives CASSFGQGMGYEQYF. V is TRBV7-2 and J is TRBJ2-7; 8 bases are shared with TRBD1. The CDR3 runs to 15 residues. CDR1 SGHTA and CDR2 FQGNSA come from the germline V gene. The V and J ends lost 3 bases and 3 bases, in that order; junction bases with no gene match: 7.

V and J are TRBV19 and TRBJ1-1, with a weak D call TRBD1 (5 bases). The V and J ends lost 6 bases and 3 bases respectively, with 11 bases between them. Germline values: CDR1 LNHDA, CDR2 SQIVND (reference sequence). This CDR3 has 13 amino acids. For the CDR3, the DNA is TGTGCCAGTAGCCTCCAGGGAGACACTGAAGCTTTCTTT. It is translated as CASSLQGDTEAFF.

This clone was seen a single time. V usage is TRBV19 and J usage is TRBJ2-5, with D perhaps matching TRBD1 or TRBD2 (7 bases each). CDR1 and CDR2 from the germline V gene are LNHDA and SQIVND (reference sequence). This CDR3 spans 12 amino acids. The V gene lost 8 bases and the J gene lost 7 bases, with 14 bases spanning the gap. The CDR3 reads CASDDREGTQYF. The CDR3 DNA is TGTGCCAGTGACGACAGGGAGGGGACCCAGTACTTC.

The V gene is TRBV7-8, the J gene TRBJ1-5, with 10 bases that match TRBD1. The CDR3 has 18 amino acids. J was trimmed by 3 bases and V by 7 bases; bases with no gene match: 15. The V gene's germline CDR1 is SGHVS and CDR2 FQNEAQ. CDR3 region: CASTLGQGSSWINQPQHF. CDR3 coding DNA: TGTGCCAGCACGCTGGGACAGGGGAGTAGCTGGATCAATCAGCCCCAGCATTTT.

The CDR3 reads CASSVRTRGDGELFF. The CDR3 nucleotides are TGTGCCAGCAGCGTTAGGACCCGCGGGGACGGGGAGCTGTTTTTT. The chain uses TRBV9 and TRBJ2-2; the D gene is possibly TRBD2 (6 bases). Germline V CDR1 and CDR2: SGDLS, YYNGEE. With 2 bases removed from V and 7 bases from J, the gap between germline ends came to 15 bases. The CDR3 is made up of 15 amino acids.

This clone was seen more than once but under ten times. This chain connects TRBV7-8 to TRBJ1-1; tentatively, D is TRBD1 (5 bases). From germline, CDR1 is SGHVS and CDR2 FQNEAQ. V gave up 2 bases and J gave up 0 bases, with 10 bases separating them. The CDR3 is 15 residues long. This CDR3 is CASSLRRGMNTEAFF. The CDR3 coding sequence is TGTGCCAGCAGCTTACGGCGGGGCATGAACACTGAAGCTTTCTTT.

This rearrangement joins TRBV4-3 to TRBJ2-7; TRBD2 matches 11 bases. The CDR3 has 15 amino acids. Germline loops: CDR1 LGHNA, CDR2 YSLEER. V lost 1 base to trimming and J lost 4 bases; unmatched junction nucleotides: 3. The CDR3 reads CASSQAGTSGYEQYF. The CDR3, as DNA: TGCGCCAGCAGCCAAGCCGGGACTAGCGGATACGAGCAGTACTTC.

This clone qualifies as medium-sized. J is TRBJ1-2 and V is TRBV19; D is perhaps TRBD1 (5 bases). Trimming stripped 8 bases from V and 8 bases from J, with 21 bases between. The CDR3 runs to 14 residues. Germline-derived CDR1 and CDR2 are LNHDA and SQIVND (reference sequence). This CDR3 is CASGDSVVLGGYTF. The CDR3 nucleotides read TGTGCCAGTGGGGACTCTGTAGTCTTGGGAGGCTACACCTTC.

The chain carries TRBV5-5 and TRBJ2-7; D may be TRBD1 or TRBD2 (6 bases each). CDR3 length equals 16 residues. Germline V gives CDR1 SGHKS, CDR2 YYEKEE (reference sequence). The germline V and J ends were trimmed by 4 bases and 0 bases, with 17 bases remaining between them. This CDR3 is CASSHQGGIVSYEQYF. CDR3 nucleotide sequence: TGTGCCAGCAGCCACCAAGGGGGGATAGTCTCCTACGAGCAGTACTTC.

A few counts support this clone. CDR3 sequence: CASSHNRLNTEAFF. CDR3 coding DNA: TGCGCCAGCAGCCATAACCGTTTGAACACTGAAGCTTTCTTT. This chain links TRBV4-1 with TRBJ1-1, with D hard to call. Germline V gene data show CDR1 as MGHRA and CDR2 as YSYEKL. Trimming shortened V by 3 bases and J by 0 bases, and 8 bases separated the two germline ends. This CDR3 is 14 amino acids long.